These 3 T cell receptor beta chains originate from one sample sequenced in a study of cytomegalovirus exposure and HLA in healthy donors. Researchers ran the PCR with 60 Vbeta and 13 Jbeta primers. Only in-frame clones appear in the TCRdb table, and some are missing; sequencing was by immunoSEQ multiplex PCR. The sample records 130,000 to 150,000 clones, around 81% being singletons. The specimen was PBMCs. These receptors all stem from a man between 35 and 55 years old in good health and CMV-seropositive.

The chain carries TRBV6-4 and TRBJ1-5; the D is unclear. Trimming removed 0 bases at V and 3 bases at J, with 3 bases between. This CDR3 has 13 residues. Germline V gene sequence: CDR1 MRHNA, CDR2 SNTAGT. In DNA, the CDR3 is TGTGCCAGCAGTGACTCGGCCAATCAGCCCCAGCATTTT. Protein: CASSDSANQPQHF.

This chain uses TRBV5-1 with TRBJ1-4; D might be TRBD1 (5 bases). This CDR3 contains 12 residues. Germline lookup yields CDR1 SGHRS and CDR2 YFSETQ. The V gene lost 1 base and the J gene lost 8 bases, with 6 bases spanning the gap. CDR3 sequence: CASSLSGEKLFF. The CDR3 nucleotides read TGCGCCAGCAGCTTGTCAGGGGAAAAACTGTTTTTT.

V and J are TRBV14 and TRBJ1-4, with TRBD1 identical over 7 bases. The CDR3 has 14 residues. The junction had 5 bases not matched to a gene; V was cut back by 4 bases and J by 6 bases. The germline V gene has CDR1 SGHDN and CDR2 FVKESK. The CDR3 is CASSRTGPYEKLFF. In DNA form, the CDR3 reads TGTGCCAGCAGCCGGACAGGTCCCTATGAAAAACTGTTTTTT.